This TCR beta chain appears in the sequencing data of a study of glioma-infiltrating T cells. This clonotype was recorded many times. After removal of 7 bases from V and 5 bases from J, the junction contained 9 bases not matched to a gene. In germline, CDR1 is SGHVS, CDR2 FNYEAQ. The CDR3 loop spans 14 amino acids. The iRepertoire nested amplicon-rescue multiplex PCR amplified TCR alpha and beta CDR3s from RNA. MiXCR, run by TCRdb on the multiplex PCR reads, gives a single entry per CDR3 protein. The repertoire has roughly 100,000 distinct CDR3 sequences, 25% to 30% of them found once; the top ten carry roughly 45%.

This chain connects TRBV7-6 to TRBJ2-3, with 7 nucleotides matching TRBD2. The sequence was collected from a human donor with low-grade glioma or glioblastoma, undergoing nonglioma brain surgery, or in good health (not recorded which). Sample: glioma tissue, nonneoplastic brain tissue, or PBMCs (not recorded which). The CDR3 spells CASTENGGVDTQYF. CDR3 DNA: TGTGCCAGCACCGAAAATGGGGGGGTAGATACGCAGTATTTT.